The rows below give T cell receptor beta chains drawn from one sample of a study of shared clonotypes between healthy human individuals. Data came from immunoSEQ multiplex PCR; TCRdb stores just in-frame clones and leaves some out. Altogether about 2 million clones are present, roughly 96% being singletons, with the ten largest covering 0.1% to 0.15%. The specimen was naive CD4+ T cells sorted from blood. The origin of the receptors is a man between 18 and 35 years old in good health. Each CDR3 is given with its conserved first and last residue. The D gene is left open where the match is weak. Part of the rows lack a size; the others show once, few, many or a class for expanded clones.

v_call	j_call	clone_size	d_call	cdr3_aa	cdr3_nt
TRBV11-2	TRBJ2-1	NA	NA	CASSYSARAYRFHYNEQFF	TGTGCCAGCAGCTATTCTGCTAGGGCCTACAGGTTCCATTACAATGAGCAGTTCTTC
TRBV29-1	TRBJ2-7	NA	NA	CSVASWESSYEQYF	TGCAGCGTTGCTTCGTGGGAGAGCTCCTACGAGCAGTACTTC
TRBV10-2	TRBJ2-3	NA	NA	CASPDGDQYF	TGCGCCAGCCCGGACGGGGACCAGTATTTT
TRBV6-1	TRBJ1-4	once	TRBD1	CASREDRGSEKLFF	TGTGCCAGCAGGGAAGACAGGGGAAGTGAAAAACTGTTTTTT
TRBV27	TRBJ1-2	few	TRBD1	CASSLYRDRGHGYTF	TGTGCCAGCAGTTTATACCGGGACAGGGGACATGGCTACACCTTC
TRBV5-1	TRBJ1-1	many	NA	CASSRDRNTEAFF	TGCGCCAGCAGCCGAGACAGGAACACTGAAGCTTTCTTT
TRBV2	TRBJ2-7	NA	TRBD2	CASSDVAGVLRAYEQYF	TGTGCCAGCAGTGACGTAGCGGGAGTATTGAGGGCCTACGAGCAGTACTTC
TRBV30	TRBJ1-2	NA	NA	CAWRTDYIYGYTF	TGTGCCTGGAGGACAGACTATATCTATGGCTACACCTTC
TRBV20-1	TRBJ2-7	NA	NA	CSAANLYEQYF	TGCAGTGCCGCCAATCTCTACGAGCAGTACTTC
TRBV5-1	TRBJ2-6	NA	NA	CASRSLLSGANVLTF	TGCGCCAGCAGGTCTCTGCTCTCTGGGGCCAACGTCCTGACTTTC
TRBV10-2	TRBJ2-3	once	NA	CASRSGGTDTQYF	TGCGCCAGCCGTAGCGGAGGCACAGATACGCAGTATTTT
TRBV10-1	TRBJ2-1	NA	TRBD2	CASSDGGLAGDEQFF	TGCGCCAGCAGTGACGGGGGACTAGCGGGAGATGAGCAGTTCTTC
TRBV5-1	TRBJ2-7	NA	NA	CASSLGGMQYF	TGCGCCAGCAGCTTGGGGGGTATGCAGTACTTC
TRBV7-9	TRBJ2-5	NA	TRBD2	CASSLVRRVAGVQETQYF	TGTGCCAGCAGCTTAGTTCGTAGGGTAGCGGGGGTCCAAGAGACCCAGTACTTC
TRBV7-9	TRBJ2-1	NA	TRBD2	CASSLASGRPNEQFF	TGTGCCAGCAGCTTAGCCAGCGGGAGACCCAATGAGCAGTTCTTC
TRBV5-4	TRBJ2-7	NA	NA	CASSSGSSYEQYF	TGTGCCAGCAGCTCCGGGAGTTCCTACGAGCAGTACTTC
TRBV27	TRBJ2-2	NA	TRBD1	CASSPYRGDTGELFF	TGTGCCAGCAGTCCCTACAGGGGCGACACCGGGGAGCTGTTTTTT
TRBV28	TRBJ1-2	NA	NA	CASRHRGQSYGYTF	TGTGCCAGCAGGCACCGGGGGCAGAGCTATGGCTACACCTTC
TRBV7-2	TRBJ1-2	NA	NA	CASSLGRGWERYGYTF	TGTGCCAGCAGCCTTGGCAGGGGCTGGGAGAGGTATGGCTACACCTTC
TRBV4-1	TRBJ1-6	NA	NA	CASSQGGESPLHF	TGCGCCAGCAGCCAAGGCGGAGAATCACCCCTCCACTTT
TRBV7-2	TRBJ2-2	NA	TRBD2	CASRKWGGSNTGELFF	TGTGCCAGCAGGAAATGGGGCGGGAGTAACACCGGGGAGCTGTTTTTT
TRBV6-1	TRBJ2-3	NA	NA	CASNLQGLTDTQYF	TGTGCCAGCAACCTACAGGGACTCACAGATACGCAGTATTTT
TRBV15	TRBJ1-4	NA	TRBD1	CATSRGRQGDDEKLFF	TGTGCCACCAGCAGAGGTCGACAGGGGGATGATGAAAAACTGTTTTTT
TRBV21-1	TRBJ2-7	NA	NA	CASSALTGTGAYEQYF	TGTGCCAGCAGCGCGCTGACCGGGACAGGGGCCTACGAGCAGTACTTC
TRBV5-1	TRBJ2-7	once	TRBD1	CASSQRTGGDEQYF	TGCGCCAGCAGCCAACGGACAGGGGGCGACGAGCAGTACTTC
TRBV28	TRBJ1-1	NA	NA	CASRTGTAEAFF	TGTGCCAGCCGAACCGGGACTGCTGAAGCTTTCTTT
TRBV7-7	TRBJ2-1	NA	TRBD2	CASSSGLAGVSYNEQFF	TGTGCTAGCAGCTCCGGACTAGCGGGGGTTTCCTACAATGAGCAGTTCTTC
TRBV7-9	TRBJ2-3	NA	NA	CASSLSLGSTDTQYF	TGTGCCAGCAGCTTGAGTCTTGGTAGCACAGATACGCAGTATTTT
TRBV5-1	TRBJ2-1	NA	TRBD1	CASSFRDSSYNEQFF	TGCGCCAGCAGCTTCCGGGACAGCTCCTACAATGAGCAGTTCTTC
TRBV4-1	TRBJ1-1	NA	TRBD1	CASSQLDRTNTEAFF	TGCGCCAGCAGCCAACTGGACAGGACGAACACTGAAGCTTTCTTT
TRBV7-9	TRBJ2-2	few	NA	CASSLTQNTGELFF	TGTGCCAGCAGCTTAACACAGAACACCGGGGAGCTGTTTTTT
TRBV4-1	TRBJ1-5	NA	NA	CASSQSFSSSNQPQHF	TGCGCCAGCAGCCAATCCTTTTCCAGTAGCAATCAGCCCCAGCATTTT